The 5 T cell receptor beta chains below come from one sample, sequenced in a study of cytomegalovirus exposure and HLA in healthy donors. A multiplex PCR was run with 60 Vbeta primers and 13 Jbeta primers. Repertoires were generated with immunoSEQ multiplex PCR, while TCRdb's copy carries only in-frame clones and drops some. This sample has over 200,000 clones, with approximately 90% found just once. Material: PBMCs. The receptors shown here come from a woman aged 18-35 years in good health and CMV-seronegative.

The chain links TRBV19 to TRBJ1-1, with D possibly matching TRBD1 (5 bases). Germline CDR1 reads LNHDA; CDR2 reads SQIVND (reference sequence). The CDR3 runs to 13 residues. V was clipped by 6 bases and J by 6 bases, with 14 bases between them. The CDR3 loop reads CASSPDTEAEAFF. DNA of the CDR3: TGTGCCAGTAGCCCGGACACGGAAGCTGAAGCTTTCTTT.

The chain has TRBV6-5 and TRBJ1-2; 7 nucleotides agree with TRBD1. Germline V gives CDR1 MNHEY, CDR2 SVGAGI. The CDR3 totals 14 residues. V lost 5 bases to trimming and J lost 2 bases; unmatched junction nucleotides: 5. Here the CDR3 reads CASSADRANYGYTF. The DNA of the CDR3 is TGTGCCAGCAGTGCCGACAGGGCCAACTATGGCTACACCTTC.

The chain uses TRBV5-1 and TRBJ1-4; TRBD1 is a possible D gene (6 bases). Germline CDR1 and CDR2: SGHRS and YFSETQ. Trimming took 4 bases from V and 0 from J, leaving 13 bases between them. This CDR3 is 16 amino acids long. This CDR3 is CASSRGKDATNEKLFF. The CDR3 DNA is TGCGCCAGCAGCAGGGGGAAAGATGCAACTAATGAAAAACTGTTTTTT.

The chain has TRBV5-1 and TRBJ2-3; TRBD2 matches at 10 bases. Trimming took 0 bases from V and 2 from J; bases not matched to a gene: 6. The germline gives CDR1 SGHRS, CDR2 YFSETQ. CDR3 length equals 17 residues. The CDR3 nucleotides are TGCGCCAGCAGCTTGGCCAAGCGGGGGGGTTACACAGATACGCAGTATTTT. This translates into CASSLAKRGGYTDTQYF.

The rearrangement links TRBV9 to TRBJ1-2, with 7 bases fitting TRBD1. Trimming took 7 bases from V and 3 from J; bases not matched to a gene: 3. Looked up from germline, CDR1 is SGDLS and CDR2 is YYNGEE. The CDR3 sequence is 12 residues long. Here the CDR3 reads CASRQGDYGYTF. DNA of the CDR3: TGTGCCAGCCGACAGGGTGACTATGGCTACACCTTC.